This T cell receptor (beta chain) was captured in a study of blood T cell repertoires in COVID-19. Study in general: The origin of the acute and convalescent COVID-19 samples was the United States, Italy and Spain. PBMCs, B-cell-depleted T cells, or T cells were the source of the cDNA or gDNA that made up the material.

Original handling: Estimates of nucleated cell counts were drawn from the amplification of reference gene primers. Assay used: immunoSEQ multiplex PCR; TCRdb lists only in-frame clones, some missing. The V and J calls and clone size are taken from that table; D and trimming were inferred from the DNA. The top ten hold over 7.5% of the sample, which has around 260,000 clones, roughly nine tenths seen once. Material: peripheral blood. This TCR was sampled from a man aged 35-49 years who had recovered from COVID-19.

The CDR3 loop is CASSGGVPREGRDNEQFF. In DNA form, the CDR3 reads TGTGCCAGCAGCGGAGGTGTGCCTCGGGAGGGCCGAGACAATGAGCAGTTCTTC. The V gene is TRBV7-9, the J gene TRBJ2-1, with 8 bases identical to TRBD2. The ends lost 5 bases at V and 5 bases at J; junction bases unmatched: 17. CDR3 length: 18 residues. Germline values: CDR1 SEHNR, CDR2 FQNEAQ (reference sequence).